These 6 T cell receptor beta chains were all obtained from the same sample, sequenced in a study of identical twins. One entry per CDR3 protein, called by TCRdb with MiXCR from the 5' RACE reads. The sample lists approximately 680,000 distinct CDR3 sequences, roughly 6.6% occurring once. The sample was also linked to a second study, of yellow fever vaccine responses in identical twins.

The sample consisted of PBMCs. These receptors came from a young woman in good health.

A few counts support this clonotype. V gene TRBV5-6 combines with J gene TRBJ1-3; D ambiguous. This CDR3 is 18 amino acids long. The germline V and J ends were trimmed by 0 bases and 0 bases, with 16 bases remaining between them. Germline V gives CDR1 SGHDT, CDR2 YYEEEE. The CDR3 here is CASSLEGVRWSSGNTIYF. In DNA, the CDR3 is TGTGCCAGCAGCTTGGAGGGCGTACGGTGGAGCTCTGGAAACACCATATATTTT.

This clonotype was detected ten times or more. The CDR3 here is CASSQEQGAAIAQHF. The CDR3 coding sequence is TGTGCCAGCAGCCAAGAACAGGGGGCCGCCATAGCCCAGCATTTT. The rearrangement uses TRBV4-2 and TRBJ1-5, with 9 bases identical to TRBD1. The CDR3 sequence is 15 residues long. V was pared by 0 bases and J by 11 bases, with 8 bases of the junction left unmatched. Germline V gives CDR1 LGHNA, CDR2 YNFKEQ.

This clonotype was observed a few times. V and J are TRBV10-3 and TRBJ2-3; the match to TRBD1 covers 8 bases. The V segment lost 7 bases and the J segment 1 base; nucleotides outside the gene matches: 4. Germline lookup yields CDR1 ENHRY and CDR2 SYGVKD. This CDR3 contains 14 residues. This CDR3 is CAINQGAGTDTQYF. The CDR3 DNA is TGTGCCATCAATCAGGGGGCCGGCACAGATACGCAGTATTTT.

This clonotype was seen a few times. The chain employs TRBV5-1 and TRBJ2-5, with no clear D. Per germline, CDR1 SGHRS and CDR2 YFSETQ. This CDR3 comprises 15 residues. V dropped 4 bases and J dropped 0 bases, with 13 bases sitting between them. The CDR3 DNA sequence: TGCGCCAGCAGCGTCGTTTGGCAGGACCAAGAGACCCAGTACTTC. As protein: CASSVVWQDQETQYF.

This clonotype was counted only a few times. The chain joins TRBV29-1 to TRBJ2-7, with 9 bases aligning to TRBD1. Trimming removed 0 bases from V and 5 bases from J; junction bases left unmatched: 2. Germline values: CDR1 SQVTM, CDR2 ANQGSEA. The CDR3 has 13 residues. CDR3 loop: CSVEDRDRDEQYF. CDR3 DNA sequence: TGCAGCGTTGAAGACCGGGACAGGGACGAGCAGTACTTC.

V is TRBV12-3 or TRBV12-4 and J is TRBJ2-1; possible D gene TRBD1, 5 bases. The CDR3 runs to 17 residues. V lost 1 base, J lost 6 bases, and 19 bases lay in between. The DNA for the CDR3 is TGTGCCAGCAGTTTAGTGTCGGCAGGGATTTCTATCAATGAGCAGTTCTTC. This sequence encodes CASSLVSAGISINEQFF.